This T cell receptor beta chain was identified during a study of blood T cells in healthy people across ages. This CDR3 spans 13 amino acids. CDR1 and CDR2 (germline): DFQATT, SNEGSKA (reference sequence). Total RNA extracted from each sample amounted to at least 5.5 micrograms. This clonotype was picked up many times. PCR was performed a second time for roughly 7 to 11 cycles using a sample-barcoded 5' primer and a J-beta primer mix. In TCRdb, the 5' RACE reads were re-called with MiXCR into one record per CDR3 protein. Among roughly 700,000 distinct CDR3 sequences listed, approximately 31% were seen once.

The material sequenced was blood. The chain links TRBV20-1 to TRBJ1-4; D unclear. This receptor was taken from a woman at least 80 years old in good health. The CDR3 spells CSAPEFANEKLFF. As DNA, the CDR3 is TGCAGCGCCCCGGAGTTTGCTAATGAAAAACTGTTTTTT.